Listed below are T cell receptor beta chains from one sample, sequenced in a study of blood T cell repertoires in COVID-19. Here immunoSEQ multiplex PCR was the method, and the copy in TCRdb shows in-frame clones only, minus some. The data contain roughly 260,000 clones, 87% of them singletons. The specimen was PBMCs or T cells enriched from blood (not recorded which). The receptors stem from a woman in her 30s with acute COVID-19. Both conserved end residues are part of each CDR3. The order of the fields is V gene, clone size, D gene, J gene, CDR3 protein, CDR3 DNA. The D gene is left open where the match is weak. Clone sizes are given selectively: once, few, many, or a class where the clone is expanded.

TRBV6-2/TRBV6-3,NA,TRBD2,TRBJ2-1,CASSYPNSGREYNEQFF,TGTGCCAGCAGTTACCCAAATAGCGGGAGGGAGTACAATGAGCAGTTCTTC
TRBV6-5,NA,NA,TRBJ2-2,CASRPGGTGELFF,TGTGCCAGCAGGCCCGGGGGCACCGGGGAGCTGTTTTTT
TRBV6-1,NA,NA,TRBJ1-2,CASSEGTSRGYGYTF,TGTGCCAGCAGTGAAGGGACTTCCAGGGGCTATGGCTACACCTTC
TRBV2,NA,NA,TRBJ1-3,CASKDSLDTIYF,TGTGCCAGTAAGGACAGCTTAGACACCATATATTTT
TRBV5-4,NA,NA,TRBJ2-1,CASSQEGSAYNEQFF,TGTGCCAGCAGCCAGGAGGGCAGTGCCTACAATGAGCAGTTCTTC
TRBV5-1,NA,NA,TRBJ1-2,CASSLVGRSGYTF,TGCGCCAGCAGCTTGGTTGGAAGGAGTGGCTACACCTTC
TRBV27,NA,NA,TRBJ1-1,CASRRIQGSTEAFF,TGTGCCAGCAGGCGCATCCAGGGATCCACTGAAGCTTTCTTT
TRBV28,NA,NA,TRBJ1-2,CASSLKGWGGYTF,TGTGCCAGCAGTCTGAAGGGGTGGGGCGGCTACACCTTC
TRBV7-9,once,TRBD1,TRBJ2-5,CASSFDRGSETQYF,TGTGCCAGCAGCTTTGACAGGGGTTCGGAGACCCAGTACTTC
TRBV5-4,NA,NA,TRBJ2-1,CASSAFLENSYNEQFF,TGTGCCAGCAGCGCTTTCCTAGAAAACTCCTACAATGAGCAGTTCTTC
TRBV7-2,NA,NA,TRBJ2-7,CASSSYRVGEQYF,TGTGCCAGCAGCTCCTACAGGGTTGGTGAGCAGTACTTC
TRBV13,once,TRBD1,TRBJ1-2,CASSLGQANYGYTF,TGTGCCAGCAGCCTAGGACAGGCTAACTATGGCTACACCTTC
TRBV5-1,NA,TRBD2,TRBJ2-2,CASSLTGLAGANTGELFF,TGCGCCAGCAGCTTAACGGGACTAGCGGGGGCGAACACCGGGGAGCTGTTTTTT
TRBV2,NA,NA,TRBJ1-3,CASRQGGNTIYF,TGTGCCAGCAGGCAGGGTGGAAACACCATATATTTT
TRBV10-3,NA,TRBD2,TRBJ2-3,CAISLAGGPSTDTQYF,TGTGCCATCAGCCTAGCGGGAGGGCCAAGCACAGATACGCAGTATTTT
TRBV5-1,NA,TRBD1,TRBJ1-6,CASSPGQGSGSPLHF,TGCGCCAGCAGCCCGGGACAGGGCTCCGGGTCACCCCTCCACTTT